The 14 T cell receptor delta chains listed next were all sequenced from one sample in a study of delta chains in infants with herpesvirus infections. TCR cDNA was made from PBMC RNA with gamma- and delta-chain-specific primers. TCRdb re-analyzed the RT-PCR reads via CATT. The top ten hold under 30% of the sample, which has hundreds of delta-chain clones, 12% seen once. The sequencing used peripheral blood, collected at time point 2 of longitudinal follow-up. The receptors stem from a human donor who was a Ugandan infant, either HIV-exposed or HIV-unexposed (not recorded which).

The genes are TRDV2 and TRDJ3; TRDD3 matches at 10 bases. Germline V gene lookup returns CDR1 GEAIGNYY and CDR2 EKD. Trimming cost V 0 bases and J 0 bases; bases outside gene matches: 10. The CDR3 loop spans 21 amino acids. In DNA, the CDR3 is TGTGCCTGTGACACCGCATCAGGGGGATACGTCAGCTCCTGGGACACCCGACAGATGTTTTTC. Translated, it gives CACDTASGGYVSSWDTRQMFF.

This clone was detected a few times. This may arise from a read error, as a much more abundant clone is one base away. The chain joins TRDV1 to TRDJ1, with TRDD2 matching 8 bases. There are 20 residues in the CDR3. Germline CDR1 and CDR2: TSWWSYY and QGS. The CDR3 nucleotides read TGTGCTCTTGGGGATCCGCAAGGCCTTCCTATCTTGGGTAACGTCGATAAACTCACCTTT. Translating it yields CALGDPQGLPILGNVDKLTF.

V usage is TRDV2 and J usage is TRDJ1, with 8 bases fitting TRDD3. No J gene is reported in TCRdb; it was inferred here by comparing the DNA with germline. This CDR3 comprises 16 residues. The junction had 5 bases not matched to a gene; V was cut back by 0 bases and J by 0 bases. Germline lookup yields CDR1 GEAIGNYY and CDR2 EKD. The CDR3 bases are TGTGCCTGTGACACCGTGGGATACGATCACACCGATAAACTCATCTTT. Its protein product is CACDTVGYDHTDKLIF.

With regard to this clone: One base away lies a much larger clone, so this may be a sequencing read error. The J segment was not called; the V segment is TRDV2; the table's D call of TRDD3 was not tested on the DNA. Germline CDR1 and CDR2: GEAIGNYY and EKD. The CDR3 consists of 20 residues. CDR3 bases: TGTGCCTGTGACTCGATTCTGGGGGAGTCAAGCTCCTGGGACACCCGACAGATGTTTTTT. Its translation: CACDSILGESSSWDTRQMFF.

Regarding this clone: The protein TCRdb gives is from a much larger clone and does not agree with this DNA's translation at residue 5, likely a read error; the protein shown here comes from the DNA. The chain joins TRDV1 to TRDJ2; no clear D. The J gene was missing in TCRdb and was found by matching the end of the DNA to germline. CDR1 and CDR2 (germline): TSWWSYY, QGS. This CDR3 has 17 amino acids. With 5 bases removed from V and 2 bases from J, the gap between germline ends came to 18 bases. CDR3 sequence (DNA): TGTGCTCTTGGGAAATCCGCCTCCCTCCCCTTGACAGCACAACTCTTCTTT. Its protein product is CALGKSASLPLTAQLFF.

Details on this clone: This clone may be a read error of a much larger clone one base away. The chain couples TRDV3 to TRDJ2, with TRDD2 matching 9 bases. This CDR3 has 21 residues. The V segment lost 3 bases and the J segment 2 bases; nucleotides outside the gene matches: 25. The germline CDR1 and CDR2 sequences are TVYSNPD and GDNSRS (reference sequence). The CDR3 loop is CAFGLPTQREILPPLTAQLFF. In DNA form, the CDR3 reads TGTGCCTTCGGCCTTCCTACCCAAAGGGAGATACTTCCCCCGTTGACAGCACAACTCTTCTTT.

This clone was seen only a few times. A read error may explain this, as a much larger clone is one base away. This sequence joins TRDV2 and TRDJ2; D possibly corresponds to TRDD3 (6 bases). The V gene lost 3 bases and the J gene lost 0 bases, with 19 bases spanning the gap. CDR1 and CDR2 from the germline V gene are GEAIGNYY and EKD. This CDR3 is 18 amino acids long. The CDR3 spells CACDAVGVSPALTAQLFF. CDR3 DNA: TGTGCCTGTGACGCAGTGGGGGTTTCTCCAGCTTTGACAGCACAACTCTTCTTT.

In its sample, this clone is large. The CDR3 reads CALGDTPPSYTDKLIF. CDR3 nucleotide sequence: TGTGCTCTTGGGGATACACCCCCGTCGTACACCGATAAACTCATCTTT. The chain carries TRDV1 and TRDJ1; D unresolved. From germline, CDR1 is TSWWSYY and CDR2 QGS. V lost 3 bases and J 0 bases, leaving 14 bases between the germline ends. The CDR3 is 16 residues long.

This clone turned up a few times. A much larger clone differs from this one at a single base, so this may be a read error. This chain uses TRDV1 with TRDJ1; D unresolved. This CDR3 region has 18 residues. Germline CDR1 reads TSWWSYY; CDR2 reads QGS. Deletions cut 5 bases from V and 0 bases from J, with 22 bases between. In DNA, the CDR3 is TGTGCTCTTGGGAGTTGGAGCGTTACTGAAGGAGACACCGATAAACTCATCTTT. This encodes CALGSWSVTEGDTDKLIF.

This clone was observed a few times. The assigned J gene is TRDJ2, but the V gene is uncalled. The CDR3 has 11 amino acids. CDR3 in amino acids: CASALTAQLFF. The CDR3, as DNA: TGTGCTAGTGCTTTGACAGCACAACTCTTCTTT.

This clone is medium-sized (0.01 to 0.1%) in the sample. CDR3 residues: CALGELIGPTNLLGDTTGQLIF. DNA of the CDR3: TGTGCTCTTGGGGAATTAATCGGGCCTACAAACCTACTGGGGGATACGACGGGACAACTCATCTTT. The V and J genes are TRDV1 and TRDJ1; 13 bases are a match to TRDD3. The CDR3 sequence is 22 residues long. Germline CDR1 reads TSWWSYY; CDR2 reads QGS. J gave up 9 bases and V 2 bases, and 27 bases lay outside the gene matches.

This clone appeared a few times. A much larger clone lies one base from this, so it may be a read error. The chain employs TRDV1 and TRDJ1, with D unresolved. Germline assignment: CDR1 TSWWSYY and CDR2 QGS. The CDR3 is 21 amino acids. Trimming took 0 bases from V and 3 from J, leaving 29 bases between them. CDR3: CALGELDLRGLTKRKADKLIF. CDR3 DNA: TGTGCTCTTGGGGAACTTGATCTTCGAGGACTGACTAAGAGGAAGGCCGATAAACTCATCTTT.

This clone was observed a few times. A far larger clone is off by one base, so a read error is likely. The chain employs TRDV1 and TRDJ1; a possible D gene is TRDD3 (6 bases). Looked up from germline, CDR1 is TSWWSYY and CDR2 is QGS. This CDR3 has 20 residues. V was clipped by 1 base and J by 2 bases, with 26 bases between them. The CDR3 sequence is CALGEPGWPPYWEGTDKLIF. For the CDR3, the DNA is TGTGCTCTTGGGGAACCCGGGTGGCCCCCGTACTGGGAAGGTACCGATAAACTCATCTTT.

By sample fraction, this clone is large (0.1 to 1%). For the CDR3, the DNA is TGTGCTCTTGGGGAACTATACTGGGGGTACACCGATAAACTCATCTTT. As protein: CALGELYWGYTDKLIF. The genes are TRDV1 and TRDJ1, with 8 positions matching TRDD3. From germline, CDR1 is TSWWSYY and CDR2 QGS. The CDR3 length is 16 residues. V lost 0 bases to trimming and J lost 0 bases; unmatched junction nucleotides: 3.